Below are 31 T cell receptor beta chains sequenced from a single sample in a study of glioma-infiltrating T cells. TCR alpha and beta CDR3 regions were amplified from RNA using iRepertoire nested multiplex PCR. TCRdb passed the multiplex PCR reads through MiXCR, listing each CDR3 protein once. This sample has under 200,000 distinct CDR3 sequences, with around 40% found just once. The sequenced sample was glioma tissue, nonneoplastic brain tissue, or PBMCs (not recorded which). These receptors were collected from a human donor with low-grade glioma or glioblastoma, undergoing nonglioma brain surgery, or in good health (not recorded which).

This clonotype was recorded many times. The rearrangement links TRBV15 to TRBJ2-1; 9 bases map to TRBD2. The CDR3 runs 15 residues. The germline gives CDR1 LNHNV, CDR2 YYDKDF (reference sequence). The ends lost 5 bases at V and 0 bases at J; junction bases unmatched: 2. In DNA form, the CDR3 reads TGTGCCACCAGCCGTAGCGGGAGCTCCTACAATGAGCAGTTCTTC. Translation: CATSRSGSSYNEQFF.

This clonotype has at least ten counts. The gene calls are TRBV25-1 and TRBJ2-3; D unresolved. Germline V gene data show CDR1 as MGHDK and CDR2 as SYGVNS. The CDR3 consists of 14 residues. V was cut by 4 bases and J by 1 base, with 9 bases left in between. For the CDR3, the DNA is TGTGCCAGCAGTGGCGAGTGGGGCACAGATACGCAGTATTTT. It is translated as CASSGEWGTDTQYF.

The chain uses TRBV2 and TRBJ1-5; perhaps TRBD1 as D (6 bases). Trimming left V 6 bases short and J 3 bases short, with 12 bases between. CDR1 is SNHLY and CDR2 is FYNNEI in the germline V gene. This CDR3 has 14 residues. CDR3 nucleotides: TGTGCCAGCAGGCAGGGGCCAAACAATCAGCCCCAGCATTTT. Amino acids: CASRQGPNNQPQHF.

This sequence joins TRBV20-1 and TRBJ1-1; weak D call: TRBD1 (5 bases). CDR3 size: 11 residues. CDR1 DFQATT and CDR2 SNEGSKA come from the germline V gene (reference sequence). V lost 5 bases and J lost 7, with 11 bases in between. The CDR3 sequence is CSARKGSEAFF. The DNA for the CDR3 is TGCAGTGCTCGCAAGGGGAGTGAAGCTTTCTTT.

Concerning this clonotype: A read error may account for a junction end that differs from germline. The CDR3 is CASILAQRHEQYF. DNA of the CDR3: TGTGCCAGCATCTTAGCGCAGAGGCACGAGCAGTACTTC. The chain uses TRBV7-2 and TRBJ2-7; a possible D gene is TRBD2 (5 bases). The CDR3 sequence is 13 residues long. Germline CDR1 and CDR2: SGHTA and FQGNSA.

A word on this clonotype: This may come from a read error, since a much larger clone is one base off. The chain couples TRBV28 to TRBJ1-4; no clear D gene. This CDR3 has 16 amino acids. In germline, CDR1 is MDHEN, CDR2 SYDVKM. With 6 bases removed from V and 4 bases from J, the gap between germline ends came to 18 bases. CDR3 loop: CASSLYYSAGNEKLFF. DNA of the CDR3: TGTGCCAGCAGCCTGTATTATTCAGCTGGTAATGAAAAACTGTTTTTT. Full variable domain (outside the CDR3, taken from reference TRBV28 and TRBJ1-4): DVKVTQSSRYLVKRTGEKVFLECVQDMDHENMFWYRQDPGLGLRLIYFSYDVKMKEKGDIPEGYSVSREKKERFSLILESASTNQTSMYLCASSLYYSAGNEKLFFGSGTQLSVL.

This clonotype has ten or more counts. The chain recombines TRBV28 with TRBJ2-3; D unclear. The germline CDR1 and CDR2 sequences are MDHEN and SYDVKM. The germline V and J ends were trimmed by 4 bases and 2 bases, with 13 bases remaining between them. The CDR3 loop spans 15 amino acids. CDR3: CASSSQVWYTDTQYF. For the CDR3, the DNA is TGTGCCAGCAGTTCCCAAGTATGGTACACAGATACGCAGTATTTT.

The CDR3 DNA sequence: TGTGCCAGCCCCCTGAGAGACATTGACTACAATGAGCAGTTCTTC. Its protein product is CASPLRDIDYNEQFF. This sequence joins TRBV3-1 and TRBJ2-1, with D unclear. V was pared by 8 bases and J by 3 bases, with 17 bases between. CDR3 size: 15 residues. Germline V gene sequence: CDR1 LGHDT, CDR2 YNNKEL (reference sequence).

Notes on this clonotype: Relative to the germline gene, one junction end is altered; a read error may explain this. V is TRBV28 and J is TRBJ2-1, with D tentatively TRBD2 (5 bases). Germline loops: CDR1 MDHEN, CDR2 SYDVKM. The CDR3 spans 15 residues. The CDR3 here is CASRESGVPYNEKFF. As DNA, the CDR3 is TGTGCCAGCAGGGAGAGCGGAGTGCCCTACAATGAGAAGTTCTTC.

V and J are TRBV19 and TRBJ2-1; 10 bases are shared with TRBD2. The CDR3 consists of 14 residues. CDR1 LNHDA and CDR2 SQIVND come from the germline V gene (reference sequence). Trimming took 3 bases from V and 8 from J; bases not matched to a gene: 4. The CDR3 is CASSIGTSDDEQFF. Written as DNA, the CDR3 is TGTGCCAGTAGTATCGGGACTAGCGACGATGAGCAGTTCTTC.

With respect to this clonotype: One base away lies a much larger clone, so this may be a sequencing read error. The missing conserved phenylalanine or tryptophan at the end of this CDR3 makes a read error likely. The V gene is TRBV14, the J gene TRBJ2-1, with D perhaps TRBD2 (6 bases). The CDR3 sequence is 13 residues long. The germline V gene has CDR1 SGHDN and CDR2 FVKESK. V was shortened by 5 bases and J by 10 bases, with 15 bases between the two germline ends. This CDR3 reads CASSAPTTSEQFL. The CDR3, as DNA: TGTGCCAGCAGCGCCCCCACTACTAGCGAGCAGTTCTTA.

This clonotype was detected many times. V is TRBV6-1 and J is TRBJ2-1, with TRBD2 matching 12 bases. With 6 bases clipped from V and 8 bases from J, the junction kept 11 bases outside the gene matches. CDR1 MNHNS and CDR2 SASEGT come from the germline V gene. This CDR3 comprises 16 residues. The CDR3 reads CASSTPTSGRRYEQFF. In DNA form, the CDR3 reads TGTGCCAGCAGCACCCCTACTAGCGGGAGGCGGTATGAGCAGTTCTTC.

Worth noting for this clonotype: Mismatch with germline at one junction end may stem from a read error. This rearrangement joins TRBV6-1 to TRBJ1-2; tentatively, D is TRBD1 (6 bases). This CDR3 is built from 14 residues. Germline-derived CDR1 and CDR2 are MNHNS and SASEGT. CDR3 in DNA: TGTGCCTGCAGTTCCCCGCGTGGGGGCCATGGCTACAGCTTC. Translating gives CACSSPRGGHGYSF.

In this sample, this clonotype turned up many times. V usage is TRBV20-1 and J usage is TRBJ2-7; 7 bases align to TRBD1. Germline V lookup: CDR1 DFQATT, CDR2 SNEGSKA (reference sequence). V was clipped by 4 bases and J by 0 bases; unmatched bases: 3. CDR3 size: 13 residues. CDR3 sequence: CSATRDSSYEQYF. The DNA for the CDR3 is TGCAGTGCTACCAGGGACAGCTCCTACGAGCAGTACTTC.

As concerns this clonotype: Given a much more abundant clone one base away, this may be a read error. The chain couples TRBV7-3 to TRBJ1-2; a weak D match, TRBD1 (5 bases). V gave up 5 bases and J gave up 3 bases, with 16 bases separating them. The CDR3 runs 15 residues. The V gene's germline CDR1 is SGHTA and CDR2 FQGTGA. The CDR3 spells CASSIGGALDYGYTF. CDR3 coding DNA: TGTGCCAGCAGCATAGGAGGGGCCCTTGACTATGGCTACACCTTC.

The genes are TRBV12-3 or TRBV12-4 and TRBJ1-3, with D perhaps TRBD1 (5 bases). This CDR3 has 15 amino acids. V dropped 3 bases and J dropped 2 bases, with 11 bases sitting between them. CDR3 DNA sequence: TGTGCCAGCAGTTTCAGGGTCCCCACTGGAAACACCATATATTTT. As protein: CASSFRVPTGNTIYF.

As regards this clonotype: This may stem from a read error, because a much larger clone lies one nucleotide away. The V gene is TRBV27, the J gene TRBJ2-7; 8 positions match TRBD1. This CDR3 is built from 13 residues. V lost 4 bases and J lost 6; bases outside the gene matches: 5. In germline, CDR1 is MNHEY, CDR2 SMNVEV (reference sequence). Written as DNA, the CDR3 is TGTGCCAGCAGTTCCAGGGGGCAGGGCGAGCAGTACTTC. This encodes CASSSRGQGEQYF.

About this clonotype: A much larger clone differs by one base, so this may be a read error. The V call is TRBV20-1, the J call TRBJ2-5; D is unclear. Germline CDR1 is DFQATT and CDR2 is SNEGSKA (reference sequence). The CDR3 sequence is 13 residues long. Deletions cut 4 bases from V and 1 base from J, with 10 bases between. CDR3: CSAIMVTQETQYF. The CDR3 DNA sequence: TGCAGTGCTATAATGGTGACCCAAGAGACCCAGTACTTC.

This clonotype has a count of ten or more. CDR3 sequence (DNA): TGTGCCAGCAGCCATCTAGGGGATAGGGCCAAAAACATTCAGTACTTC. This gives the protein CASSHLGDRAKNIQYF. The chain couples TRBV27 to TRBJ2-4; maybe TRBD1 (5 bases). The V end was cut by 6 bases, the J end by 1 base, with 16 bases between. CDR1 is MNHEY, CDR2 SMNVEV, per germline (reference sequence). The CDR3 covers 16 residues.

This chain joins TRBV29-1 and TRBJ1-4, with D unresolved. The CDR3 totals 11 residues. Trimming pared 4 bases from V and 5 bases from J, leaving 5 bases between. Germline V CDR1 and CDR2: SQVTM, ANQGSEA. CDR3 residues: CSVGGNEKLFF. CDR3 in DNA: TGCAGCGTTGGGGGAAATGAAAAACTGTTTTTT.

This clonotype has a count of ten or more. The chain is built from TRBV20-1 and TRBJ2-7; 9 bases are a match to TRBD2. Germline trimming cut 6 bases from V and 2 bases from J; bases unmatched to any gene: 8. The CDR3 spans 14 residues. CDR1 is DFQATT, CDR2 SNEGSKA, per germline (reference sequence). The DNA of the CDR3 is TGCAGTGCGGGTAGCGGGAGTCCCCCCTACGAGCAGTACTTC. This sequence encodes CSAGSGSPPYEQYF.

The sample holds a few counts of this clonotype. The chain recombines TRBV7-2 with TRBJ2-2, with TRBD2 matching 11 bases. This CDR3 is built from 16 residues. CDR1 SGHTA and CDR2 FQGNSA come from the germline V gene. Trimming cost V 4 bases and J 0 bases; bases outside gene matches: 1. The CDR3 here is CASSSLAGANTGELFF. DNA for the CDR3: TGTGCCAGCAGCTCACTAGCGGGAGCGAACACCGGGGAGCTGTTTTTT. Supplemented by reference TRBV7-2 and TRBJ2-2, the full variable domain reads GAGVSQSPSNKVTEKGKDVELRCDPISGHTALYWYRQSLGQGLEFLIYFQGNSAPDKSGLPSDRFSAERTGGSVSTLTIQRTQQEDSAVYLCASSSLAGANTGELFFGEGSRLTVL.

This clonotype was observed at least ten times. The chain carries TRBV2 and TRBJ1-4; D not resolved. The CDR3 length is 14 residues. Trimming shortened V by 6 bases and J by 0 bases, and 8 bases separated the two germline ends. CDR1 is SNHLY, CDR2 FYNNEI, per germline. The CDR3 sequence: CASREIATNEKLFF. DNA for the CDR3: TGTGCCAGCAGGGAAATTGCAACTAATGAAAAACTGTTTTTT.

This clonotype was seen more than once but under ten times. CDR3 nucleotide sequence: TGCGCCGACCTCGGGAGCGGGAGCCTCAATGAGCAGTTCTTC. Its translation: CADLGSGSLNEQFF. The genes are TRBV5-1 and TRBJ2-1; 8 bases are a match to TRBD2. The CDR3 extends over 14 amino acids. Per germline, CDR1 SGHRS and CDR2 YFSETQ. V lost 10 bases, J lost 6 bases, and 12 bases stayed unmatched.

The rearrangement joins TRBV7-8 to TRBJ2-1; D is possibly TRBD2 (6 bases). The CDR3 covers 15 residues. CDR1 is SGHVS, CDR2 FQNEAQ, per germline. V was shortened by 1 base and J by 5 bases, with 12 bases between the two germline ends. CDR3: CASSLGGWEDNEQFF. The CDR3 nucleotides read TGTGCCAGCAGCTTAGGGGGGTGGGAGGACAATGAGCAGTTCTTC.

The chain is built from TRBV28 and TRBJ2-3; TRBD1 matches 7 bases. The junction had 12 bases not matched to a gene; V was cut back by 7 bases and J by 5 bases. This CDR3 region has 15 residues. Looked up from germline, CDR1 is MDHEN and CDR2 is SYDVKM. CDR3 sequence: CASTSRDRVRDTQYF. The CDR3 bases are TGTGCCAGCACCTCACGTGACAGGGTGCGAGATACGCAGTATTTT. The full variable domain, in which reference TRBV28 and TRBJ2-3 provide the parts outside the CDR3, is DVKVTQSSRYLVKRTGEKVFLECVQDMDHENMFWYRQDPGLGLRLIYFSYDVKMKEKGDIPEGYSVSREKKERFSLILESASTNQTSMYLCASTSRDRVRDTQYFGPGTRLTVL.

The chain has TRBV28 and TRBJ2-3, with 9 positions matching TRBD2. The CDR3 is made up of 20 amino acids. V dropped 5 bases and J dropped 6; count of bases not matched to a gene: 24. Germline lookup yields CDR1 MDHEN and CDR2 SYDVKM. The CDR3 reads CASSPLKVAGAESKGDTQYF. The CDR3, as DNA: TGTGCCAGCAGTCCCCTTAAGGTAGCGGGAGCAGAATCAAAAGGGGATACGCAGTATTTT.

To note about this clonotype: Given a much more abundant clone one base away, this may be a read error. This rearrangement joins TRBV28 to TRBJ2-1; TRBD1 or TRBD2 may be the D gene (5 bases each). Germline loops: CDR1 MDHEN, CDR2 SYDVKM. The V end was cut by 5 bases, the J end by 15 bases, with 20 bases between. The CDR3 runs to 13 residues. DNA for the CDR3: TGTGCCAGCAGTCCCACCCTAGCCAGGGTAGCGTTCTTC. Encoded protein: CASSPTLARVAFF.

As to this clonotype: Just one base apart from a much larger clone, this may be a read error. This chain links TRBV20-1 with TRBJ2-1, with D perhaps assigned TRBD1 or TRBD2 (5 bases each). This CDR3 is 14 amino acids long. Germline assignment: CDR1 DFQATT and CDR2 SNEGSKA (reference sequence). Trimming took off 3 bases at V and 2 bases at J, with 11 bases between the two ends. The CDR3 coding sequence is TGCAGTGCTAGTGGGACGTATACCTACAATGAGCAGTTCTTC. Protein product: CSASGTYTYNEQFF.

The chain has TRBV7-8 and TRBJ1-5; D remains ambiguous. The CDR3 length is 17 residues. The germline CDR1 and CDR2 sequences are SGHVS and FQNEAQ. V was pared by 3 bases and J by 6 bases, with 21 bases between. CDR3 loop: CASSFAVESGSSQPQHF. The CDR3 bases are TGTGCCAGCAGCTTTGCTGTGGAGTCAGGATCCAGTCAGCCCCAGCATTTT.

With regard to this clonotype: A much larger clone sits a single nucleotide away, making a read error possible. The rearrangement links TRBV2 to TRBJ2-1, with D unresolved. Germline V gives CDR1 SNHLY, CDR2 FYNNEI. V lost 6 bases and J lost 2, with 8 bases in between. This CDR3 is 13 amino acids long. CDR3 DNA sequence: TGTGCCAGCAGGGTGACCACCTACAATGAGCAGTTCTTC. Encoded protein: CASRVTTYNEQFF.